One and the same sample provided the 12 T cell receptor beta chains below, sequenced in a study of T cell responses to AZD1222 COVID-19 vaccine. Sequencing was performed with immunoSEQ multiplex PCR; in TCRdb, only in-frame clones are kept and a portion is missing. The sample carries approximately 150,000 clones, over 85% recorded once. Sequencing was performed on peripheral blood, taken on day 0 of MenACWY control vaccination. Receptor source: an adult in good health.

The rearrangement links TRBV12-3 or TRBV12-4 to TRBJ1-5; weak D call: TRBD1 (5 bases). With 8 bases removed from V and 3 bases from J, the gap between germline ends came to 8 bases. There are 12 residues in the CDR3. CDR3 nucleotides: TGTGCCAGCCGGGGGTTCAATCAGCCCCAGCATTTT. Its translation: CASRGFNQPQHF.

This sequence joins TRBV7-2 and TRBJ2-3, with 10 bases lining up with TRBD2. V shed 6 bases and J 6 bases; nucleotides not matched to a gene: 12. CDR3 length equals 16 residues. CDR1 SGHTA and CDR2 FQGNSA come from the germline V gene. This CDR3 is CASSTPLAGVFDTQYF. The CDR3 region has the DNA TGTGCCAGCAGTACCCCCCTAGCGGGAGTATTCGATACGCAGTATTTT.

V gene TRBV7-2 combines with J gene TRBJ2-1; the match to TRBD2 covers 8 bases. Losses at the gene ends were 6 bases for V and 8 bases for J; bases not matched to a gene: 12. CDR1 SGHTA and CDR2 FQGNSA come from the germline V gene. CDR3 length equals 15 residues. CDR3 sequence (DNA): TGTGCCAGCAGGCAAAGGCGGGAGGCCGCCGATGAGCAGTTCTTC. Amino acids: CASRQRREAADEQFF.

This chain joins TRBV7-9 and TRBJ1-2; D not certain. V was clipped by 7 bases and J by 6 bases, with 15 bases between them. Germline-derived CDR1 and CDR2 are SEHNR and FQNEAQ (reference sequence). The CDR3 has 13 residues. The CDR3 DNA follows: TGTGCCAGCACCCAGCCAGCGGGAAATGGCTACACCTTC. Translating it yields CASTQPAGNGYTF.

This clone was observed a single time. The genes are TRBV29-1 and TRBJ1-1, with D perhaps TRBD1 (5 bases). CDR1 is SQVTM, CDR2 ANQGSEA, per germline. The V end was cut by 5 bases, the J end by 1 base, with 8 bases between. This CDR3 region has 12 residues. CDR3 amino acids: CSVRDGNTEAFF. The DNA for the CDR3 is TGCAGCGTTCGGGACGGGAACACTGAAGCTTTCTTT.

V and J are TRBV6-6 and TRBJ2-1; 9 nucleotides match TRBD2. Germline lookup yields CDR1 MNHNY and CDR2 SVGAGI (reference sequence). Unmatched junction bases numbered 13, after V lost 6 bases and J lost 7 bases. The CDR3 runs 16 residues. CDR3 sequence (DNA): TGTGCCAGCAGACCCGCGGGGGGGGATGGTGGGAATGAGCAGTTCTTC. Protein sequence: CASRPAGGDGGNEQFF.

This clone was seen only once. The chain employs TRBV6-5 and TRBJ2-2, with D perhaps TRBD2 (6 bases). The germline V and J ends were trimmed by 4 bases and 1 base, with 10 bases remaining between them. The length of the CDR3 is 15 residues. Germline CDR1 reads MNHEY; CDR2 reads SVGAGI. This CDR3 reads CASSSGLLNTGELFF. The CDR3 nucleotides read TGTGCCAGCAGTTCGGGACTCCTGAACACCGGGGAGCTGTTTTTT.

The chain recombines TRBV28 with TRBJ2-7; 12 bases align to TRBD1. Trimming took 6 bases from V and 5 from J; bases not matched to a gene: 5. Germline assignment: CDR1 MDHEN and CDR2 SYDVKM. The CDR3 is 14 amino acids. CDR3 nucleotide sequence: TGTGCCAGCAGGAGGGACAGGGGGCACGACGAGCAGTACTTC. Its protein product is CASRRDRGHDEQYF.

The J gene is TRBJ2-5, the V gene TRBV7-2, with a weak D call TRBD2 (5 bases). V was shortened by 2 bases and J by 5 bases, with 15 bases between the two germline ends. The CDR3 length is 15 residues. Germline V gene data show CDR1 as SGHTA and CDR2 as FQGNSA. In DNA, the CDR3 is TGTGCCAGCAGCTTAAGAGGACCGGGCGGGGAGACCCAGTACTTC. Its protein product is CASSLRGPGGETQYF.

Only one count was recorded for this clone. The rearrangement joins TRBV6-5 to TRBJ2-1; the D gene is possibly TRBD2 (7 bases). The CDR3 sequence is 12 residues long. Trimming pared 6 bases from V and 9 bases from J, leaving 12 bases between. Germline V gives CDR1 MNHEY, CDR2 SVGAGI. The CDR3 loop reads CASSRGGGEQFF. In nucleotides, the CDR3 is TGTGCCAGCAGCCGAGGGGGGGGTGAGCAGTTCTTC.

This chain links TRBV27 with TRBJ2-1, with a tentative D call TRBD2 (7 bases). CDR3 size: 13 residues. V was shortened by 8 bases and J by 4 bases, with 12 bases between the two germline ends. Germline CDR1 and CDR2: MNHEY and SMNVEV (reference sequence). CDR3 protein: CASWGGVYNEQFF. The CDR3 DNA sequence: TGTGCCAGCTGGGGGGGCGTGTACAATGAGCAGTTCTTC.

The V call is TRBV6-5, the J call TRBJ1-4; D gene ambiguous. The V end was cut by 7 bases, the J end by 9 bases, with 12 bases between. This CDR3 is 12 amino acids long. Germline V lookup: CDR1 MNHEY, CDR2 SVGAGI. The CDR3 DNA reads TGTGCCAGCAAGGAGTCCGACCAAAAACTGTTTTTT. Protein product: CASKESDQKLFF.